This T cell receptor beta chain was obtained from a study of response to subunit inactivated influenza vaccine. Study results and caveats: Few new T cells, the authors suggested, are recruited by each seasonal influenza vaccination.

Germline CDR1 SNHLY, CDR2 FYNNEI. V dropped 1 base and J dropped 1; count of bases not matched to a gene: 14. This CDR3 comprises 21 residues. TCRdb recomputed calls from the RT-PCR reads with MiXCR, one row per CDR3 protein. Counted here are more than 250,000 distinct CDR3 sequences, around a fifth occurring once; the ten biggest clones make up 10% to 13%. About this clonotype: Antigen specificity is unknown.

The clonotype originates from a man aged 50-75 years who received an inactivated influenza vaccine. The sample consisted of PBMCs from blood, taken 21 months after vaccination. This chain connects TRBV2 to TRBJ2-1, with 12 positions matching TRBD2. Written as DNA, the CDR3 is TGTGCCAGCAGTGAAGGTTTCGGGCTAGCGGGAGGGAAACCGTCCTACAATGAGCAGTTCTTC. This gives the protein CASSEGFGLAGGKPSYNEQFF.